Following are 9 T cell receptor beta chains from one sample sequenced in a study of blood T cell repertoires in COVID-19. Measured with immunoSEQ multiplex PCR; TCRdb has only the in-frame clones, and not every one. The table lists just over 75,000 clones, 87% of them singletons. The material sequenced was peripheral blood. These receptors came from a woman of 80 years or more with active or convalescent COVID-19.

J is TRBJ2-7 and V is TRBV7-9, with D perhaps matching TRBD1 (5 bases). V was pared by 4 bases and J by 6 bases, with 10 bases between. Germline values: CDR1 SEHNR, CDR2 FQNEAQ (reference sequence). The CDR3 runs 12 residues. The CDR3 bases are TGTGCCAGCAGCTCCGAAAGGGGCGAGCAGTACTTC. As protein: CASSSERGEQYF.

This chain joins TRBV7-2 and TRBJ2-2, with a tentative D call TRBD1 (5 bases). CDR1 is SGHTA, CDR2 FQGNSA, per germline. Trimming took off 3 bases at V and 0 bases at J, with 8 bases between the two ends. This CDR3 contains 15 residues. CDR3 loop: CASSLGRSNTGELFF. The CDR3 bases are TGTGCCAGCAGCTTGGGGCGTTCGAACACCGGGGAGCTGTTTTTT.

This chain joins TRBV7-2 and TRBJ2-1, with a possible D match to TRBD2 (5 bases). Per germline, CDR1 SGHTA and CDR2 FQGNSA. Trimming removed 3 bases at V and 0 bases at J, with 9 bases between. CDR3 size: 15 residues. The CDR3 DNA reads as TGTGCCAGCAGCTTGCCGGGGATCTCCTACAATGAGCAGTTCTTC. Residues: CASSLPGISYNEQFF.

This clone was seen a single time. V is TRBV23-1 and J is TRBJ2-7, with 8 bases that match TRBD1. TRBV23-1 belongs to the ORF category, with a function that is uncertain. The CDR3 has 15 amino acids. Trimming took 4 bases from V and 7 from J; bases not matched to a gene: 12. In DNA form, the CDR3 reads TGCGCCAGCAGTCTCACCTTCGGGACAGGACAGGAGCAGTACTTC. Amino acids: CASSLTFGTGQEQYF.

Here the CDR3 DNA reads TGTGCCAGCAGCCTTCGACAGGGGACCTACAATGAGCAGTTCTTC. The encoded protein is CASSLRQGTYNEQFF. This chain connects TRBV7-2 to TRBJ2-1; 8 bases agree with TRBD1. The CDR3 contains 15 residues. V was pared by 5 bases and J by 2 bases, with 5 bases of the junction left unmatched. The germline gives CDR1 SGHTA, CDR2 FQGNSA.

This clone was seen a single time. The gene calls are TRBV7-2 and TRBJ1-2, with no clear D. The germline CDR1 and CDR2 sequences are SGHTA and FQGNSA. The CDR3 totals 13 residues. With 2 bases removed from V and 6 bases from J, the gap between germline ends came to 10 bases. Written as DNA, the CDR3 is TGTGCCAGCAGCTTATCAGGTCCCAATGGCTACACCTTC. Translation gives CASSLSGPNGYTF.

The chain uses TRBV9 and TRBJ2-7, with a weak D call TRBD2 (7 bases). This CDR3 has 16 amino acids. The germline V and J ends were trimmed by 0 bases and 1 base, with 14 bases remaining between them. CDR1 SGDLS and CDR2 YYNGEE come from the germline V gene. CDR3 in amino acids: CASSVASGGASYEQYF. DNA of the CDR3: TGTGCCAGCAGCGTAGCCTCGGGGGGCGCTTCCTACGAGCAGTACTTC. Combining the CDR3 with reference TRBV9 and TRBJ2-7 gives the whole variable domain DSGVTQTPKHLITATGQRVTLRCSPRSGDLSVYWYQQSLDQGLQFLIQYYNGEERAKGNILERFSAQQFPDLHSELNLSSLELGDSALYFCASSVASGGASYEQYFGPGTRLTVT.

This chain joins TRBV28 and TRBJ1-5, with TRBD1 as a possible D gene (5 bases). The CDR3 runs 15 residues. Germline V gives CDR1 MDHEN, CDR2 SYDVKM. V lost 4 bases to trimming and J lost 6 bases, with 16 bases between them. The CDR3 DNA follows: TGTGCCAGCAGTTCGCCCCTGGCAGGGCGTCAGCCCCAGCATTTT. Its translation is CASSSPLAGRQPQHF.

The chain couples TRBV4-1 to TRBJ2-5, with 9 bases matching TRBD2. The CDR3 has 17 residues. Looked up from germline, CDR1 is MGHRA and CDR2 is YSYEKL. Unmatched junction bases numbered 7, after V lost 2 bases and J lost 0 bases. CDR3 DNA: TGCGCCAGCAGCCAAAATCTGGTAGCGGGGGACCAAGAGACCCAGTACTTC. This translates into CASSQNLVAGDQETQYF.